A single sample is the source of the 15 T cell receptor beta chains below, sequenced in a study of graft-versus-host responses after intestinal transplantation. The protocol was immunoSEQ multiplex PCR, while the TCRdb copy is restricted to in-frame clones and leaves out a portion. The table has about 130,000 clones, approximately 94% seen once. No antigen has been identified for these receptors. Here the sequenced sample was unstimulated CD4+ T cells sorted from spleen or lymph node cells, taken before intestinal transplant. The receptors originated from a human donor who received an intestinal transplant.

For this clone: This specimen includes other DNA sequences encoding the same CDR3. The rearrangement links TRBV5-1 to TRBJ1-2, with D perhaps matching TRBD1 (6 bases). Germline CDR1 and CDR2: SGHRS and YFSETQ. The CDR3 spans 13 residues. The ends were cut back, 4 bases at V and 4 bases at J, with 11 bases in the middle. In nucleotides, the CDR3 is TGCGCCAGCAGCCCCTCGGACAGCTATGGCTACACCTTC. Its translation: CASSPSDSYGYTF.

This chain joins TRBV4-2 and TRBJ1-4; D remains unclear. The CDR3 consists of 16 residues. CDR1 LGHNA and CDR2 YNFKEQ come from the germline V gene. The ends were cut back, 0 bases at V and 0 bases at J, with 8 bases in the middle. This CDR3 is CASSQDLRPTNEKLFF. The DNA for the CDR3 is TGTGCCAGCAGCCAAGATCTGCGACCAACTAATGAAAAACTGTTTTTT.

The J gene is TRBJ2-1, the V gene TRBV4-1; no clear D. The CDR3 has 17 amino acids. The V and J ends lost 0 bases and 2 bases respectively, with 14 bases between them. The germline V gene encodes CDR1 MGHRA and CDR2 YSYEKL. CDR3 sequence (DNA): TGCGCCAGCAGCCAAGATGGGGTCCGACGGGCCTACAATGAGCAGTTCTTC. This gives the protein CASSQDGVRRAYNEQFF.

The rearrangement uses TRBV14 and TRBJ2-2; D gene ambiguous. The ends were cut back, 4 bases at V and 7 bases at J, with 10 bases in the middle. CDR1 SGHDN and CDR2 FVKESK come from the germline V gene. CDR3 size: 13 residues. The chain's CDR3 is CASSLRSYGELFF. In DNA, the CDR3 is TGTGCCAGCAGCCTTAGATCCTACGGGGAGCTGTTTTTT.

The chain couples TRBV7-2 to TRBJ2-7; D gene uncertain. Trimming shortened V by 4 bases and J by 2 bases, and 3 bases separated the two germline ends. This CDR3 is built from 11 residues. Germline V gene lookup returns CDR1 SGHTA and CDR2 FQGNSA. As DNA, the CDR3 is TGTGCCAGCAGCTCGACCTACGAGCAGTACTTC. Amino acid sequence: CASSSTYEQYF.

The chain is built from TRBV9 and TRBJ1-1; 8 positions agree with TRBD1. The V gene end was trimmed by 4 bases and the J gene end by 5 bases; junction bases not matched to a gene: 13. There are 16 residues in the CDR3. Germline values: CDR1 SGDLS, CDR2 YYNGEE. The CDR3 DNA is TGTGCCAGCAGCCCACGCGCCCGGACAGGGAGAACTGAAGCTTTCTTT. Translation gives CASSPRARTGRTEAFF.

This sequence joins TRBV7-2 and TRBJ1-2, with D possibly TRBD1 on 6 matching bases. CDR1 and CDR2 (germline): SGHTA, FQGNSA. The CDR3 covers 19 residues. V shed 0 bases and J shed 1 base, with 21 bases lying between them. CDR3 nucleotides: TGTGCCAGCAGCTTAGCGAACAGGGTGGGGACCAGTGGTAACTATGGCTACACCTTC. It is translated as CASSLANRVGTSGNYGYTF.

This clone was picked up a small number of times. The rearrangement uses TRBV21-1 and TRBJ1-2; the tabulated D call, TRBD1, remains unverified against the DNA. TRBV21-1 is annotated as a pseudogene. The CDR3 spans 16 residues. The CDR3 DNA reads as TGTGCCAGCAGCCCCCGAGCAGGCAGGGTAGACTATGGCTACACCTTC. Translating it yields CASSPRAGRVDYGYTF.

The chain couples TRBV29-1 to TRBJ2-5; D uncertain. The CDR3 covers 12 residues. The ends were cut back, 6 bases at V and 2 bases at J, with 10 bases in the middle. Germline CDR1 reads SQVTM; CDR2 reads ANQGSEA. The CDR3, as DNA: TGCAGCGTGAAAGTCTGGCAAGAGACCCAGTACTTC. Translation gives CSVKVWQETQYF.

This clone has a single count. In DNA, the CDR3 is TGTGCCAGCAGCTTTTCGAACATTGGCACAGATACGCAGTATTTT. It is translated as CASSFSNIGTDTQYF. The chain joins TRBV5-4 to TRBJ2-3; the D is unclear. The CDR3 covers 15 residues. In germline, CDR1 is SGHNT, CDR2 YYREEE (reference sequence). Deletions cut 2 bases from V and 1 base from J, with 11 bases between.

The V call is TRBV5-6, the J call TRBJ2-3; D is perhaps TRBD1 or TRBD2 (7 bases each). The CDR3 length is 13 residues. With 1 base removed from V and 6 bases from J, the gap between germline ends came to 9 bases. From germline, CDR1 is SGHDT and CDR2 YYEEEE. Here the CDR3 reads CASSLQGGDTQYF. Here the CDR3 DNA reads TGTGCCAGCAGCTTGCAGGGGGGGGATACGCAGTATTTT.

The rearrangement joins TRBV13 to TRBJ1-1; D perhaps matches TRBD1 (6 bases). This CDR3 is 15 amino acids long. Germline values: CDR1 PRHDT, CDR2 FYEKMQ (reference sequence). V lost 6 bases and J 2 bases, leaving 16 bases between the germline ends. Written as DNA, the CDR3 is TGTGCCAGCAGGATAGGGGGGTCAAGAAACACTGAAGCTTTCTTT. It is translated as CASRIGGSRNTEAFF.

This rearrangement joins TRBV19 to TRBJ2-7; the D gene is possibly TRBD1 (6 bases). Looked up from germline, CDR1 is LNHDA and CDR2 is SQIVND (reference sequence). Trimming left V 6 bases short and J 3 bases short, with 15 bases between. The CDR3 extends over 14 amino acids. CDR3 loop: CASSKEWTDYEQYF. CDR3 sequence (DNA): TGTGCCAGTAGCAAGGAATGGACAGACTACGAGCAGTACTTC.

This sequence joins TRBV30 and TRBJ1-6, with 10 bases lining up with TRBD1. CDR3 length: 19 amino acids. The junction had 14 bases not matched to a gene; V was cut back by 0 bases and J by 6 bases. The germline CDR1 and CDR2 sequences are GTSNPN and SVGIG (reference sequence). DNA of the CDR3: TGTGCCTGGAGTGTACTTAGGACAGGGGGACTTGGGGGTAATTCACCCCTCCACTTT. Translating gives CAWSVLRTGGLGGNSPLHF.

The chain recombines TRBV7-2 with TRBJ1-2; D is unresolved. The V end lost 2 bases, the J end lost 4 bases, and 5 bases lay between the germline ends. This CDR3 has 12 residues. Germline V gives CDR1 SGHTA, CDR2 FQGNSA. The CDR3 loop is CASSLSGYGYTF. The DNA for the CDR3 is TGTGCCAGCAGCTTATCCGGCTATGGCTACACCTTC.